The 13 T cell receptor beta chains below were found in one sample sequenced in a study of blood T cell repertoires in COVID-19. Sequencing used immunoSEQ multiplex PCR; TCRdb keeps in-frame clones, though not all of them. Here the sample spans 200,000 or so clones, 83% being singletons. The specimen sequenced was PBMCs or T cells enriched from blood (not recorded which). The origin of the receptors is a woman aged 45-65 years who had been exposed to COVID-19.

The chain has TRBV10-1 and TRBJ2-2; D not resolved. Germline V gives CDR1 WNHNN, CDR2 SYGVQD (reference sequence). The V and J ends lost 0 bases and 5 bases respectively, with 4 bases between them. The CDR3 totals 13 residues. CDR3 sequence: CASSESGTGELFF. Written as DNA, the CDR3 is TGCGCCAGCAGTGAGTCCGGGACCGGGGAGCTGTTTTTT.

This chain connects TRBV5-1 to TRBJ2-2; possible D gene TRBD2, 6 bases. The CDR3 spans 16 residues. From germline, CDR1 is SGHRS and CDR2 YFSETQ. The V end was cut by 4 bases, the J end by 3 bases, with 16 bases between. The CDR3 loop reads CASSPRLDSDTGELFF. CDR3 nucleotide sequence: TGCGCCAGCAGCCCGCGACTAGATTCGGACACCGGGGAGCTGTTTTTT.

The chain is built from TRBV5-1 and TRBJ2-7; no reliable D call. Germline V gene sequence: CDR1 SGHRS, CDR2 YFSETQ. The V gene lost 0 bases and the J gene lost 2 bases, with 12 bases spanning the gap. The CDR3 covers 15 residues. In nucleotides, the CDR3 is TGCGCCAGCAGCTTGGCCCTCTCTACTACCTACGAGCAGTACTTC. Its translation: CASSLALSTTYEQYF.

CDR3 protein: CASSQDRSGGGYTF. DNA of the CDR3: TGCGCCAGCAGCCAAGATAGGTCAGGGGGTGGCTACACCTTC. This rearrangement joins TRBV4-3 to TRBJ1-2, with 7 bases matching TRBD1. The CDR3 totals 14 residues. The germline gives CDR1 LGHNA, CDR2 YSLEER. The V gene end was trimmed by 0 bases and the J gene end by 7 bases; junction bases not matched to a gene: 5.

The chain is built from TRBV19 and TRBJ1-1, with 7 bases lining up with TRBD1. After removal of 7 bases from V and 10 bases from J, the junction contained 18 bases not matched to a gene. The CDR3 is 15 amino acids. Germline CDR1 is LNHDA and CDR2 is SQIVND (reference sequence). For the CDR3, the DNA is TGTGCCAGTATTGGCCCAAACAGGGGAGGCCTAGGAGCTTTCTTT. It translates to CASIGPNRGGLGAFF. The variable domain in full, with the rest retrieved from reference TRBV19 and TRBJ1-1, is DGGITQSPKYLFRKEGQNVTLSCEQNLNHDAMYWYRQDPGQGLRLIYYSQIVNDFQKGDIAEGYSVSREKKESFPLTVTSAQKNPTAFYLCASIGPNRGGLGAFFGQGTRLTVV.

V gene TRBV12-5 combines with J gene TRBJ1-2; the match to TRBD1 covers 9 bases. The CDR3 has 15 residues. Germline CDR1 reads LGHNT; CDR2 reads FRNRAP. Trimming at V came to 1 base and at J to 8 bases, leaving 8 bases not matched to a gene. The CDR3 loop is CASGLAPGTGRGYTF. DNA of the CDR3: TGTGCTAGTGGTTTGGCGCCCGGGACAGGGAGAGGCTACACCTTC.

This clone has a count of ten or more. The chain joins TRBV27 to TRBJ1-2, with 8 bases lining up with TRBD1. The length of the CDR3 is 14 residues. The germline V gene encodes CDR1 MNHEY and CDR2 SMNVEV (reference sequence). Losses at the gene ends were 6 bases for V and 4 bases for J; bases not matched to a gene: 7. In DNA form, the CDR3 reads TGTGCCAGCAGGAGCCCGGACAGGGCCTATGGCTACACCTTC. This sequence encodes CASRSPDRAYGYTF.

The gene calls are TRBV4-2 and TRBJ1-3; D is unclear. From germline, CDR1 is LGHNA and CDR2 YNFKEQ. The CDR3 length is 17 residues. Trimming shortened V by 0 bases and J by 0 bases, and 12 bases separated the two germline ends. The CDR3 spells CASSQDGRLNSGNTIYF. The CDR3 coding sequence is TGTGCCAGCAGCCAAGATGGGCGTCTTAACTCTGGAAACACCATATATTTT.

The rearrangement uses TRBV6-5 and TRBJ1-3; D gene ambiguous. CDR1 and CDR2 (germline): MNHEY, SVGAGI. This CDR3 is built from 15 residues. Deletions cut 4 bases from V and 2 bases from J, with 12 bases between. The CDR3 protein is CASSFTPGAGNTIYF. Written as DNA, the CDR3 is TGTGCCAGCAGTTTCACCCCGGGAGCTGGAAACACCATATATTTT.

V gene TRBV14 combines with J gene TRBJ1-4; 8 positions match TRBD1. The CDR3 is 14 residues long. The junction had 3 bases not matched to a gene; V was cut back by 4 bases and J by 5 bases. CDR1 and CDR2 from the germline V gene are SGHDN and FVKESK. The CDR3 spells CASSRDRTNEKLFF. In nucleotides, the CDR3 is TGTGCCAGCAGCCGGGACAGGACGAATGAAAAACTGTTTTTT.

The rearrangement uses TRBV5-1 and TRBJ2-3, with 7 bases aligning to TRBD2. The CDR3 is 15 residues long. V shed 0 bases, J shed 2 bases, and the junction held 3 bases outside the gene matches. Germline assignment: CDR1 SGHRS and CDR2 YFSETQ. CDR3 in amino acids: CASSLAGTTTDTQYF. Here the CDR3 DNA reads TGCGCCAGCAGCTTGGCCGGGACTACCACAGATACGCAGTATTTT.

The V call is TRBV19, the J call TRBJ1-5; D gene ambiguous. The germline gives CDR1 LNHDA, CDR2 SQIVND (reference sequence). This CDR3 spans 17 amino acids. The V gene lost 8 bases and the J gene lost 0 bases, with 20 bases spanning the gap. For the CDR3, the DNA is TGTGCCAGTCTAGACGGAAAACTCGGTTATAGCAATCAGCCCCAGCATTTT. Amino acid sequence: CASLDGKLGYSNQPQHF.

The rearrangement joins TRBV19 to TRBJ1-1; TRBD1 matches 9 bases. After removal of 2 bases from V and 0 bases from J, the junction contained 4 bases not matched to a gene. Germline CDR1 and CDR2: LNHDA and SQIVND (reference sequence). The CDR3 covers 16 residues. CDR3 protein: CASSIMTGGMNTEAFF. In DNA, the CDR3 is TGTGCCAGTAGTATAATGACAGGGGGAATGAACACTGAAGCTTTCTTT.